These 16 T cell receptor beta chains originate from one sample sequenced in a study of T cell changes during pregnancy in multiple sclerosis. Clones were sequenced by immunoSEQ multiplex PCR, and TCRdb holds only the in-frame ones, with some missing. The profile shows 25,000 to 35,000 clones, 90% of them singletons. The specimen comprised CD8+ T cells from peripheral blood mononuclear cells, sampled in the second trimester of pregnancy. The receptors were sampled from a female donor with multiple sclerosis, enrolled in a pregnancy study.

V and J are TRBV5-4 and TRBJ2-1; D gene uncertain. The germline gives CDR1 SGHNT, CDR2 YYREEE (reference sequence). Trimming cost V 2 bases and J 6 bases, with 6 bases left between them. This CDR3 contains 12 residues. As DNA, the CDR3 is TGTGCCAGCAGCTTTGGCTTCAATGAGCAGTTCTTC. Its translation: CASSFGFNEQFF.

The CDR3 DNA is TGTGCCAGCAGTTTACCCAGGGAATTACAAGAGACCCAGTACTTC. It encodes CASSLPRELQETQYF. This chain connects TRBV28 to TRBJ2-5; weak D call: TRBD1 (5 bases). The CDR3 has 15 amino acids. Germline V gene lookup returns CDR1 MDHEN and CDR2 SYDVKM. Trimming pared 2 bases from V and 2 bases from J, leaving 12 bases between.

The V gene is TRBV6-4, the J gene TRBJ2-1; tentative D call: TRBD1 (6 bases). The germline V gene has CDR1 MRHNA and CDR2 SNTAGT. Trimming shortened V by 3 bases and J by 2 bases, and 11 bases separated the two germline ends. The CDR3 totals 15 residues. The CDR3 DNA is TGTGCCAGCAGTGATAACAGGGAAGCCTACAATGAGCAGTTCTTC. It encodes CASSDNREAYNEQFF.

This chain joins TRBV2 and TRBJ2-7, with D uncertain. The ends were cut back, 2 bases at V and 4 bases at J, with 18 bases in the middle. CDR1 and CDR2 (germline): SNHLY, FYNNEI. This CDR3 comprises 16 residues. CDR3 sequence reads: CASSENLARYIYEQYF. CDR3 coding DNA: TGTGCCAGCAGTGAAAACCTGGCTAGATATATTTACGAGCAGTACTTC.

V gene TRBV29-1 combines with J gene TRBJ2-7; TRBD1 agrees at 10 bases. The V gene end was trimmed by 3 bases and the J gene end by 4 bases; junction bases not matched to a gene: 6. Germline V gives CDR1 SQVTM, CDR2 ANQGSEA. CDR3 length: 14 residues. CDR3 nucleotides: TGCAGCGTTGACGGGGACAGGGGAGGGTACGAGCAGTACTTC. Residues: CSVDGDRGGYEQYF.

The chain carries TRBV2 and TRBJ2-1; 7 bases match TRBD2. The V and J ends lost 2 bases and 5 bases, in that order; junction bases with no gene match: 9. CDR3 length equals 16 residues. Germline V gene sequence: CDR1 SNHLY, CDR2 FYNNEI. The CDR3 DNA follows: TGTGCCAGCAGTGAATGGGGGGGGGAGGACAACAATGAGCAGTTCTTC. Protein: CASSEWGGEDNNEQFF.

The V call is TRBV29-1, the J call TRBJ2-2, with D possibly TRBD2 on 5 matching bases. This CDR3 has 14 amino acids. V lost 6 bases and J 5 bases, leaving 16 bases between the germline ends. The germline CDR1 and CDR2 sequences are SQVTM and ANQGSEA. The CDR3 sequence: CSVAKGGDTGELFF. Written as DNA, the CDR3 is TGCAGCGTCGCGAAAGGAGGCGATACCGGGGAGCTGTTTTTT.

V gene TRBV4-1 combines with J gene TRBJ2-1, with D possibly TRBD2 on 6 matching bases. The CDR3 is made up of 15 amino acids. The ends were cut back, 1 base at V and 6 bases at J, with 13 bases in the middle. Germline-derived CDR1 and CDR2 are MGHRA and YSYEKL. The DNA of the CDR3 is TGCGCCAGCAGCCAAGGGGCGGGGAGGTTCAATGAGCAGTTCTTC. This translates into CASSQGAGRFNEQFF.

In this sample, this clone is medium-sized. The chain's CDR3 is CASRQGTFSYNEQFF. The DNA for the CDR3 is TGTGCCAGCAGGCAGGGTACTTTTTCCTACAATGAGCAGTTCTTC. This chain links TRBV27 with TRBJ2-1, with a weak D call TRBD1 (5 bases). The CDR3 covers 15 residues. The germline V and J ends were trimmed by 6 bases and 1 base, with 13 bases remaining between them. CDR1 and CDR2 (germline): MNHEY, SMNVEV (reference sequence).

The CDR3 nucleotides read TGTGCCAGCAGTTTCGGGGTGACAGGGGTCTACAATGAGCAGTTCTTC. It specifies CASSFGVTGVYNEQFF. This chain uses TRBV28 with TRBJ2-1; TRBD1 agrees at 8 bases. The J segment lost 3 bases and the V segment lost 3 bases, leaving 7 bases of the junction unmatched. Germline V lookup: CDR1 MDHEN, CDR2 SYDVKM. CDR3 length equals 16 residues.

This clone rates as medium-sized. The V gene is TRBV30, the J gene TRBJ1-1; the D gene is possibly TRBD1 (6 bases). Germline loops: CDR1 GTSNPN, CDR2 SVGIG (reference sequence). This CDR3 has 15 residues. The V gene lost 0 bases and the J gene lost 3 bases, with 14 bases spanning the gap. Here the CDR3 DNA reads TGTGCCTGGAGTGTACGTCAGGGGCCCCACACTGAAGCTTTCTTT. Protein: CAWSVRQGPHTEAFF.

The chain employs TRBV7-9 and TRBJ2-7; TRBD2 matches at 7 bases. From germline, CDR1 is SEHNR and CDR2 FQNEAQ (reference sequence). V shed 8 bases, J shed 4 bases, and the junction held 8 bases outside the gene matches. This CDR3 region has 13 residues. CDR3: CASVRTSSYEQYF. The CDR3 DNA reads as TGTGCCAGCGTCAGGACTAGTTCTTACGAGCAGTACTTC.

The chain employs TRBV6-6 and TRBJ1-2, with D perhaps TRBD1 (5 bases). CDR1 and CDR2 from the germline V gene are MNHNY and SVGAGI (reference sequence). Deletions cut 9 bases from V and 5 bases from J, with 10 bases between. The CDR3 extends over 11 amino acids. CDR3 sequence: CASKGSYGYTF. CDR3 sequence (DNA): TGTGCCAGTAAGGGGTCATATGGCTACACCTTC.

The chain links TRBV27 to TRBJ2-1; D might be TRBD2 (6 bases). Per germline, CDR1 MNHEY and CDR2 SMNVEV (reference sequence). V lost 6 bases and J 1 base, leaving 10 bases between the germline ends. This CDR3 region has 14 residues. CDR3 amino acids: CASRQEGSYNEQFF. The DNA for the CDR3 is TGTGCCAGCAGACAGGAGGGATCCTACAATGAGCAGTTCTTC.

The chain carries TRBV15 and TRBJ2-3; the D gene is possibly TRBD2 (5 bases). Germline lookup yields CDR1 LNHNV and CDR2 YYDKDF (reference sequence). The CDR3 runs to 13 residues. Trimming removed 5 bases from V and 6 bases from J, with 12 bases in between. The DNA of the CDR3 is TGTGCCACCAGCGCGTTCTCGGGGGATACGCAGTATTTT. It specifies CATSAFSGDTQYF.

The V call is TRBV15, the J call TRBJ2-2; TRBD2 matches 12 bases. CDR1 is LNHNV and CDR2 is YYDKDF in the germline V gene (reference sequence). The CDR3 extends over 17 amino acids. The trim removed 0 bases at V and 8 bases at J, leaving 7 bases unmatched. This chain's CDR3 is CATSRDWASGRAGELFF. The CDR3 DNA sequence: TGTGCCACCAGCAGAGATTGGGCTAGCGGGAGGGCTGGGGAGCTGTTTTTT.